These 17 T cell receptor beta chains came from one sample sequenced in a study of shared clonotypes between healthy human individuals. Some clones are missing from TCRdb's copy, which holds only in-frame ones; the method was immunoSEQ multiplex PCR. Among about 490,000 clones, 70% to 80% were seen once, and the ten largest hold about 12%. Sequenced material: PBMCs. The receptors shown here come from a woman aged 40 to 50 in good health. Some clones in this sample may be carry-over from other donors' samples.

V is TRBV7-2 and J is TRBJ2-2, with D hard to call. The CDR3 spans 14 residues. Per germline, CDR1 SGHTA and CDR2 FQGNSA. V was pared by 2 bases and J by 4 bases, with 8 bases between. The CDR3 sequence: CASSLKGITGELFF. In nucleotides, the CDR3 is TGTGCCAGCAGCTTAAAAGGGATCACCGGGGAGCTGTTTTTT.

The CDR3 DNA follows: TGTGCCAGCAGCTTCGGACAAGCCTACGAGCAGTACTTC. Residues: CASSFGQAYEQYF. The chain uses TRBV5-6 and TRBJ2-7; maybe TRBD1 (5 bases). CDR1 is SGHDT and CDR2 is YYEEEE in the germline V gene. CDR3 length: 13 amino acids. Trimming removed 2 bases from V and 2 bases from J, with 8 bases in between.

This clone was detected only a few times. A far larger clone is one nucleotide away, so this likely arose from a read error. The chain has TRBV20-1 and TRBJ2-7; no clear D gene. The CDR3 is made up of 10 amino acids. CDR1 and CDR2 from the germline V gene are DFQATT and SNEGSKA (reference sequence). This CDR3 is CGALGYEQYF. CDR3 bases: TGCGGTGCCTTAGGGTACGAGCAGTACTTC.

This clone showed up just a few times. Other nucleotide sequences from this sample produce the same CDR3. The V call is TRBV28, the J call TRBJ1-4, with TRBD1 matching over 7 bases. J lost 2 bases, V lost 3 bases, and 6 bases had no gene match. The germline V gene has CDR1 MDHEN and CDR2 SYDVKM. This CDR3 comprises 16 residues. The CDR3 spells CASSLLQGPTNEKLFF. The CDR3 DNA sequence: TGTGCCAGCAGTTTGTTACAGGGGCCTACTAATGAAAAACTGTTTTTT.

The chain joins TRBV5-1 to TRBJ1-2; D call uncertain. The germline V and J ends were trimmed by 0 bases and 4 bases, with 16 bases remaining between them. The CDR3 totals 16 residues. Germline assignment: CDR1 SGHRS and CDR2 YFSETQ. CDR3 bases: TGCGCCAGCAGCTTGGATCCTGGCAGGATCGGCTATGGCTACACCTTC. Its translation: CASSLDPGRIGYGYTF.

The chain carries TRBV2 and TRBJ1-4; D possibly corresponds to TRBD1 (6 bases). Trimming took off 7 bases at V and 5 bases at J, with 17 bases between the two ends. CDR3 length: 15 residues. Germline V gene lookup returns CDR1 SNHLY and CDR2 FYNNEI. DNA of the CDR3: TGTGCCAGCAACCGAAGGGGGGTACCCAATGAAAAACTGTTTTTT. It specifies CASNRRGVPNEKLFF.

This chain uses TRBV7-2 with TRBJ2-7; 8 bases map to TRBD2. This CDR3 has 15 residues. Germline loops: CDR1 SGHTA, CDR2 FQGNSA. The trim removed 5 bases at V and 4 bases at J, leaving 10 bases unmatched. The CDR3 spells CASSTTSGGNYEQYF. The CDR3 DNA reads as TGTGCCAGCAGCACTACTAGCGGAGGTAATTACGAGCAGTACTTC.

CDR3 amino acids: CAWSVLSGYGYTF. The CDR3 DNA reads as TGTGCCTGGAGTGTACTCTCTGGGTATGGCTACACCTTC. The chain carries TRBV30 and TRBJ1-2; D gene unclear. CDR1 GTSNPN and CDR2 SVGIG come from the germline V gene (reference sequence). This CDR3 spans 13 amino acids. V was trimmed by 0 bases and J by 5 bases, leaving 10 bases between them. The full variable domain, completed using reference TRBV30 and TRBJ1-2, is SQTIHQWPATLVQPVGSPLSLECTVEGTSNPNLYWYRQAAGRGLQLLFYSVGIGQISSEVPQNLSASRPQDRQFILSSKKLLLSDSGFYLCAWSVLSGYGYTFGSGTRLTVV.

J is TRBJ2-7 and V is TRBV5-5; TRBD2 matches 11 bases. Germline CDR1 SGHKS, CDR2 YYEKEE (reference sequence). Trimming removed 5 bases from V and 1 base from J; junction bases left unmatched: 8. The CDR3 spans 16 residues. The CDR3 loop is CASRSTTSGTSYEQYF. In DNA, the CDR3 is TGTGCCAGCAGGTCAACGACTAGCGGGACTTCCTACGAGCAGTACTTC. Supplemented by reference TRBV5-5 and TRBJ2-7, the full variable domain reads DAGVTQSPTHLIKTRGQQVTLRCSPISGHKSVSWYQQVLGQGPQFIFQYYEKEERGRGNFPDRFSARQFPNYSSELNVNALLLGDSALYLCASRSTTSGTSYEQYFGPGTRLTVT.

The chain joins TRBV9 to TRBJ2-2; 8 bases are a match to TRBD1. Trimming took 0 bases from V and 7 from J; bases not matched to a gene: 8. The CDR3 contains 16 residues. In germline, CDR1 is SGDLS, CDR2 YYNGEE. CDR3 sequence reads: CASSVDPGGYGGELFF. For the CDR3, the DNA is TGTGCCAGCAGCGTAGATCCAGGGGGCTATGGCGGGGAGCTGTTTTTT.

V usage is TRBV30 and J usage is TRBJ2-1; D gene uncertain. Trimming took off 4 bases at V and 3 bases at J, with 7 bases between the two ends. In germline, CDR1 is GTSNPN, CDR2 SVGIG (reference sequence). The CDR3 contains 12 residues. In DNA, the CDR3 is TGTGCCTGGACCCCCTACTACAATGAGCAGTTCTTC. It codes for CAWTPYYNEQFF.

CDR3 in amino acids: CSVDFGSGANVLTF. For the CDR3, the DNA is TGCAGCGTTGATTTCGGTTCTGGGGCCAACGTCCTGACTTTC. V and J are TRBV29-1 and TRBJ2-6, with no clear D. Trimming took 3 bases from V and 1 from J, leaving 7 bases between them. The germline CDR1 and CDR2 sequences are SQVTM and ANQGSEA. The CDR3 has 14 amino acids.

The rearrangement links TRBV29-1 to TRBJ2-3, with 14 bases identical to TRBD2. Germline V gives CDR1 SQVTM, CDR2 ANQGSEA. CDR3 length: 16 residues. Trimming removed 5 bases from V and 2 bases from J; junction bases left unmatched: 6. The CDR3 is CSVRGTSGSITDTQYF. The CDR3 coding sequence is TGCAGCGTTCGTGGGACTAGCGGGAGTATCACAGATACGCAGTATTTT.

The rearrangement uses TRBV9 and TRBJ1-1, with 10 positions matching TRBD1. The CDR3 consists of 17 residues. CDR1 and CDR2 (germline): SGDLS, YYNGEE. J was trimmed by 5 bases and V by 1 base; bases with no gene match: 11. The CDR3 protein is CASSVSPGTGVRTEAFF. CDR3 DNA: TGTGCCAGCAGCGTATCGCCCGGGACAGGGGTCAGGACTGAAGCTTTCTTT.

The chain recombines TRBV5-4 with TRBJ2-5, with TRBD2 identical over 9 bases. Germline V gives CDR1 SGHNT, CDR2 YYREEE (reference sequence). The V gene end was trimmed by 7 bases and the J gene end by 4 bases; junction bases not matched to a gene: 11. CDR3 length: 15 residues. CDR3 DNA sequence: TGTGCCAGCTCCATCTCTAGCGGGAATGGAGAGACCCAGTACTTC. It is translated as CASSISSGNGETQYF.

DNA of the CDR3: TGCGCCAGCAGCTTGGAAACCCCCAGTGCCCAGAACAATGAGCAGTTCTTC. This translates into CASSLETPSAQNNEQFF. The chain carries TRBV5-1 and TRBJ2-1; the D is unclear. Germline V gene data show CDR1 as SGHRS and CDR2 as YFSETQ. The CDR3 is made up of 17 amino acids. Trimming left V 0 bases short and J 5 bases short, with 18 bases between.

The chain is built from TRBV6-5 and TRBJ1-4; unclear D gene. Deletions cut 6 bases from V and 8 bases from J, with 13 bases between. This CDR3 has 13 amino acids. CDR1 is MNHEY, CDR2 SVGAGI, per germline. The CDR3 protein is CASRQGLGEKLFF. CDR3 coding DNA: TGTGCCAGCAGACAAGGGCTGGGGGAAAAACTGTTTTTT.